These T cell receptor beta chains were read from a single sample in a study of vaccination effects on CD4 cells after COVID-19. Sequencing was performed with immunoSEQ multiplex PCR; in TCRdb, only in-frame clones are kept and a portion is missing. The sample contains roughly 51,000 clones, over 60% of which appear only once. Antigens for these TCRs are unknown. The sample here was CD4+ T cells from PBMCs cultured without peptide, taken after COVID-19 vaccination. These TCRs come from a human donor who had a prior SARS-CoV-2 infection. Each CDR3 is given with its conserved first and last residue. D genes are given only for firm matches. For some rows the clone size is stated as once, few or many, or as a class when expanded; others skip it.

abundance	v_gene	len	d_gene	j_gene	CDR3nt	CDR3aa
.	TRBV29-1	14	.	TRBJ1-3	TGCAGCGTTGGGCAGGCTAGCTCTGGAAACACCATATATTTT	CSVGQASSGNTIYF
.	TRBV2	14	.	TRBJ1-3	TGTGCCAGCAGTGGGACATACTCTGGAAACACCATATATTTT	CASSGTYSGNTIYF
.	TRBV2	13	.	TRBJ1-1	TGTGCCAGCAGTGCGACTGAGAACACTGAAGCTTTCTTT	CASSATENTEAFF
.	TRBV11-2	14	.	TRBJ2-3	TGTGCCAGCAGCTTAAATAGCGGCACAGATACGCAGTATTTT	CASSLNSGTDTQYF
.	TRBV4-3	16	TRBD2	TRBJ2-3	TGCGCCAGCAGCCAAGGGGCGAGCGGGAGAGGGGATACGCAGTATTTT	CASSQGASGRGDTQYF
once	TRBV18	15	TRBD1	TRBJ1-5	TGTGCCAGCTCACCAGGGGGGACAGGGACTTCCCCCCAGCATTTT	CASSPGGTGTSPQHF
.	TRBV28	18	TRBD2	TRBJ2-7	TGTGCCAGCAGTACCCTTCATGGACTAGCGGGAAGCTCCTACGAGCAGTACTTC	CASSTLHGLAGSSYEQYF
few	TRBV6-4	18	.	TRBJ2-7	TGTGCCAGCAGTGACTCGAAATCTGCTGGGGCTTCCTCCTACGAGCAGTACTTC	CASSDSKSAGASSYEQYF
.	TRBV6-6	15	.	TRBJ1-4	TGTGCCAGCAGTAATGGGGGGAGGAGGGGTGAAAAACTGTTTTTT	CASSNGGRRGEKLFF
.	TRBV7-2	14	TRBD2	TRBJ2-7	TGTGCCAGCAGCTTAGCGAGCGGGATGGACGAGCAGTACTTC	CASSLASGMDEQYF
.	TRBV3-1/TRBV3-2	12	.	TRBJ2-7	TGTGCCAGCAGCCATGGGGCCTACGAGCAGTACTTC	CASSHGAYEQYF
.	TRBV6-5	15	TRBD2	TRBJ2-2	TGTGCCAGCAGACCGGGACTAGCGGGCACCGGGGAGCTGTTTTTT	CASRPGLAGTGELFF
few	TRBV18	13	.	TRBJ1-5	TGTGCCAGCTCACTACAAACCTCGCAGCCCCAGCATTTT	CASSLQTSQPQHF
.	TRBV6-2/TRBV6-3	12	.	TRBJ2-7	TGTGCCAGCAGTTATTGGAGTGGGTCGCAGTACTTC	CASSYWSGSQYF
.	TRBV4-3	17	.	TRBJ2-6	TGCGCCAGCAGCCAAGATTGGGCCTTCTCTGGGGCCAACGTCCTGACTTTC	CASSQDWAFSGANVLTF
.	TRBV21-1	20	.	TRBJ1-6	TGTGCCAGCAGCGGTACAAAGAGGGATATGACAGGCTCCTATAATTCACCCCTCCACTTT	CASSGTKRDMTGSYNSPLHF
.	TRBV10-2	16	.	TRBJ1-4	TGCGCCAGCAGCGAGCAGTTAGTGGGACTTAATGAAAAACTGTTTTTT	CASSEQLVGLNEKLFF
.	TRBV6-5	13	.	TRBJ1-1	TGTGCCAGCAGTTATGGGGGATGGGCTGAAGCTTTCTTT	CASSYGGWAEAFF
.	TRBV29-1	15	TRBD2	TRBJ2-3	TGCAGCGTTCATCGCGTAGCGGGAAGCACAGATACGCAGTATTTT	CSVHRVAGSTDTQYF
.	TRBV6-2/TRBV6-3	15	TRBD2	TRBJ2-3	TGTGCCAGCAGTACATTAGCGGGGAGCACAGATACGCAGTATTTT	CASSTLAGSTDTQYF
.	TRBV5-1	16	.	TRBJ1-6	TGCGCCAGCAGCTTGACGCAGACGAGAAATAATTCACCCCTCCACTTT	CASSLTQTRNNSPLHF
few	TRBV4-2	17	.	TRBJ1-3	TGTGCCAGCAGCCAAGGAGAGTGGCGGGATTCTGGAAACACCATATATTTT	CASSQGEWRDSGNTIYF
.	TRBV7-8	15	.	TRBJ1-1	TGTGCCAGCAGCCCGAGAGGTGGGCCGGCCACTGAAGCTTTCTTT	CASSPRGGPATEAFF
.	TRBV14	15	TRBD1	TRBJ2-5	TGTGCCAGCAGCCAAGGCAACCTCAGGGGGGAGACCCAGTACTTC	CASSQGNLRGETQYF
.	TRBV7-7	15	.	TRBJ2-1	TGTGCTAGCAGCTTGGGTGGGCGGGATTACAATGAGCAGTTCTTC	CASSLGGRDYNEQFF
.	TRBV10-3	14	.	TRBJ1-2	TGTGCCATCAGTGAGTCGACAGTTAACTATGGCTACACCTTC	CAISESTVNYGYTF